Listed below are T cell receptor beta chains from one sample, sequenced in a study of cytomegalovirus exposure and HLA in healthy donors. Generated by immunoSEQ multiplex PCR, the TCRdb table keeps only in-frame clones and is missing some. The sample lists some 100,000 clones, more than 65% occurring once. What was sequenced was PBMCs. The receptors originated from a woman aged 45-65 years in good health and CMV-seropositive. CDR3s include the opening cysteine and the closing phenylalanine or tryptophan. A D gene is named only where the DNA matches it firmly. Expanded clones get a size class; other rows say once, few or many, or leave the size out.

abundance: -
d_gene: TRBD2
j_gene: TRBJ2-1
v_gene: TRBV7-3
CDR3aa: CASSATSGRIWEQFF

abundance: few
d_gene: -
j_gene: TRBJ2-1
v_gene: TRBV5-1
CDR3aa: CASSYSGAYNEQFF

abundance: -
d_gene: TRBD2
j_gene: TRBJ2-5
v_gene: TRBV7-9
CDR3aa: CASSPSGTKETQYF

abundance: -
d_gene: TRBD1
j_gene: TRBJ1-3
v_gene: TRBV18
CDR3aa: CASSPGTGSGNTIYF

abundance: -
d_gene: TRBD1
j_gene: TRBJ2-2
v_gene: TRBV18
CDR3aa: CASSPPPGQGPQALFF

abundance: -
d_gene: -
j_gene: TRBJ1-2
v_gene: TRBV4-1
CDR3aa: CASSQKGGWADNYGYTF

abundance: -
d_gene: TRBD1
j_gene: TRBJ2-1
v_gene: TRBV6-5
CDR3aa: CASSSGQRYNEQFF

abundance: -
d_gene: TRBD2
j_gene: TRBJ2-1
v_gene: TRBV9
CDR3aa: CASSARLAGYEQFF

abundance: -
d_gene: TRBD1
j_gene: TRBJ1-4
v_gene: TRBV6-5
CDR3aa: CASAYRGEGEKLFF

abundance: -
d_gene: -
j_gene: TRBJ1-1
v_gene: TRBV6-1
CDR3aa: CASSEFRPVNTEAFF